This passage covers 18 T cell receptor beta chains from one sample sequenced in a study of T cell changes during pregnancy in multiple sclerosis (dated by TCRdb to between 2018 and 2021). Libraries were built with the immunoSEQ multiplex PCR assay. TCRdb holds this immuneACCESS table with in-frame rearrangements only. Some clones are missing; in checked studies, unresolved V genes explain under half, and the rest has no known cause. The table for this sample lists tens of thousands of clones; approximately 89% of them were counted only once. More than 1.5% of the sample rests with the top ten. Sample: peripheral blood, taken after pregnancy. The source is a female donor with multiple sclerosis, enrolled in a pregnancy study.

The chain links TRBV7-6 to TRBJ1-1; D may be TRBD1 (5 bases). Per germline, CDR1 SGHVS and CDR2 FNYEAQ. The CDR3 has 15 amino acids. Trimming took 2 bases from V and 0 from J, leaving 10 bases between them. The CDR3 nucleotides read TGTGCCAGCAGCTTATTAGACAGCTTGAACACTGAAGCTTTCTTT. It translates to CASSLLDSLNTEAFF.

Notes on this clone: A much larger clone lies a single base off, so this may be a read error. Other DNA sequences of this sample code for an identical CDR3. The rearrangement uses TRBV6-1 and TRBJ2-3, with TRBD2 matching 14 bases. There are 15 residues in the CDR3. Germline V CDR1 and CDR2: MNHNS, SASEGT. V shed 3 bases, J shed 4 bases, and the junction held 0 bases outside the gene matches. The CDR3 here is CASSETSGGADTQYF. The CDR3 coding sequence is TGTGCCAGCAGTGAGACTAGCGGGGGGGCAGATACGCAGTATTTT.

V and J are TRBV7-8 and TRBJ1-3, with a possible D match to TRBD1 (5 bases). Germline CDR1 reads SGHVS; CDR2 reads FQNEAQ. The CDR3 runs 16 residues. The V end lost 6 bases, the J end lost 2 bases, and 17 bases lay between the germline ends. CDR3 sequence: CASSSLGAGTGNTIYF. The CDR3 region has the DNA TGTGCCAGCAGTAGCCTCGGAGCAGGGACTGGAAACACCATATATTTT.

CDR3 region: CASSSAQGWNSPLHF. Written as DNA, the CDR3 is TGTGCCAGCAGTTCGGCACAGGGCTGGAATTCACCCCTCCACTTT. The chain couples TRBV28 to TRBJ1-6; possibly TRBD1 for D (6 bases). V shed 4 bases and J shed 7 bases, with 14 bases lying between them. The CDR3 is made up of 15 amino acids. CDR1 and CDR2 from the germline V gene are MDHEN and SYDVKM.

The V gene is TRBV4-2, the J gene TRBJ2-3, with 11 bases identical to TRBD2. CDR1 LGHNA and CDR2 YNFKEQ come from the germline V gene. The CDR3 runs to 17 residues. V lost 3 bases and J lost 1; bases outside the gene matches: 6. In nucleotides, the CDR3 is TGTGCCAGCAGCCATGCTCTAGCGGGGGGAGGCACAGATACGCAGTATTTT. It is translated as CASSHALAGGGTDTQYF.

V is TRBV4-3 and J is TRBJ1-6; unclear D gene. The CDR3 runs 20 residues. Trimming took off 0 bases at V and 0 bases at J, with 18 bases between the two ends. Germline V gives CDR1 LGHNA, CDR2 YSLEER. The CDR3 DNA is TGCGCCAGCAGCCAAGATTCCTTCCCTAGCTCCAGCTCCTATAATTCACCCCTCCACTTT. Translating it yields CASSQDSFPSSSSYNSPLHF.

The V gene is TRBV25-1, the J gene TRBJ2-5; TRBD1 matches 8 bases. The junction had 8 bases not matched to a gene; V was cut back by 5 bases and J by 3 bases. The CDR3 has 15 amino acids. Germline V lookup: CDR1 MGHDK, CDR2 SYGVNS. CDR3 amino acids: CASSPENRGEETQYF. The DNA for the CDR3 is TGTGCCAGCAGTCCTGAAAACAGGGGGGAAGAGACCCAGTACTTC.

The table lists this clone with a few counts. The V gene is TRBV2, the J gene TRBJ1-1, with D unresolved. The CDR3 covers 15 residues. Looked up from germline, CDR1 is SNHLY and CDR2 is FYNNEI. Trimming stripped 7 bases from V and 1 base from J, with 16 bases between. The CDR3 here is CASKRGLDGNTEAFF. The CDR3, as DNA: TGTGCCAGCAAGCGGGGATTGGACGGGAACACTGAAGCTTTCTTT.

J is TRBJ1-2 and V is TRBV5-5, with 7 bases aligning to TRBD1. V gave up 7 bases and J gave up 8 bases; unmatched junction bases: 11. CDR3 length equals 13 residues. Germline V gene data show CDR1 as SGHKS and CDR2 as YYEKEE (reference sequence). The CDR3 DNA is TGTGCCAGCGGACTCCCGACAGGGTACGGCTACACCTTC. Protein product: CASGLPTGYGYTF.

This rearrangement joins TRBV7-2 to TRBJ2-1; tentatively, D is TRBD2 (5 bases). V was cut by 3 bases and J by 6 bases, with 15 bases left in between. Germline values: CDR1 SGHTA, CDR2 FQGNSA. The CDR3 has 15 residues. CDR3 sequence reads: CASSFLASPVNEQFF. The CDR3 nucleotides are TGTGCCAGCAGCTTTTTGGCTAGCCCGGTCAATGAGCAGTTCTTC.

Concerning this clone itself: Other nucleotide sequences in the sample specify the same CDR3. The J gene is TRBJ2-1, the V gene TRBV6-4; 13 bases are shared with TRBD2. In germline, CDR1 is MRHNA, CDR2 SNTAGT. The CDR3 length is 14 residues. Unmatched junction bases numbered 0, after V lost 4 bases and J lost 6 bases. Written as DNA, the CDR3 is TGTGCCAGCAGTGGGACTAGCGGGGGCAATGAGCAGTTCTTC. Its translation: CASSGTSGGNEQFF.

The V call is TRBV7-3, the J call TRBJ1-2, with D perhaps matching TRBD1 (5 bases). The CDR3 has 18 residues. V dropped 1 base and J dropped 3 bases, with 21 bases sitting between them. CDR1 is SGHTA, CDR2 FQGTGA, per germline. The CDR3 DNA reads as TGTGCCAGCAGCTTAATTCCGAGACCGGACATTTGGCACTATGGCTACACCTTC. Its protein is CASSLIPRPDIWHYGYTF.

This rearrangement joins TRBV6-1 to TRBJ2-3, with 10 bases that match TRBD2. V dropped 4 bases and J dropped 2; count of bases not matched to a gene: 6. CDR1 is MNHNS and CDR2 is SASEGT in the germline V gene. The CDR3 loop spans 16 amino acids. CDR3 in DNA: TGTGCCAGCAGTGTAAGGAGCGGGGGGGCCACAGATACGCAGTATTTT. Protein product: CASSVRSGGATDTQYF.

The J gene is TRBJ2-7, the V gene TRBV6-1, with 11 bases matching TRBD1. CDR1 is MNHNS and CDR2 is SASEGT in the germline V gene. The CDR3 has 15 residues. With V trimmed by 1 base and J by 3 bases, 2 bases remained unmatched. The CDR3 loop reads CASSEDGTGGYEQYF. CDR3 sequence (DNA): TGTGCCAGCAGTGAAGATGGGACAGGGGGCTACGAGCAGTACTTC.

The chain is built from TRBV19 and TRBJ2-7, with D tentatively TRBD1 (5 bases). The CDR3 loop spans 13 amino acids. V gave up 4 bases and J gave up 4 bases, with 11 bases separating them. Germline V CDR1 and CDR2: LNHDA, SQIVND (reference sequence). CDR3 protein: CASSTGNGYEQYF. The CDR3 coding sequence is TGTGCCAGTAGTACAGGGAACGGGTACGAGCAGTACTTC. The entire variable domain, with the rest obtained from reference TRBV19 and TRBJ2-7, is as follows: DGGITQSPKYLFRKEGQNVTLSCEQNLNHDAMYWYRQDPGQGLRLIYYSQIVNDFQKGDIAEGYSVSREKKESFPLTVTSAQKNPTAFYLCASSTGNGYEQYFGPGTRLTVT.

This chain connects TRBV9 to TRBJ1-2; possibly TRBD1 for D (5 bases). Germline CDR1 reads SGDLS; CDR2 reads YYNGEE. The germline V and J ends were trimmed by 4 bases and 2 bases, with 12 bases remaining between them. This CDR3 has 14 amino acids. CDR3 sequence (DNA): TGTGCCAGCAGCCCCCAACAGGCCAACTATGGCTACACCTTC. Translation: CASSPQQANYGYTF. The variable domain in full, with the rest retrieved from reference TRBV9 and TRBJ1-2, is DSGVTQTPKHLITATGQRVTLRCSPRSGDLSVYWYQQSLDQGLQFLIQYYNGEERAKGNILERFSAQQFPDLHSELNLSSLELGDSALYFCASSPQQANYGYTFGSGTRLTVV.

The CDR3, as DNA: TGTGCCAGCAGCCACTTGTACAGGGGGCGAGGGAACACTGAAGCTTTCTTT. Its translation: CASSHLYRGRGNTEAFF. The chain has TRBV7-2 and TRBJ1-1; 9 bases are shared with TRBD1. This CDR3 contains 17 residues. V trimming: 5 bases; J trimming: 1 base; junction bases outside the gene matches: 11. Germline CDR1 is SGHTA and CDR2 is FQGNSA.

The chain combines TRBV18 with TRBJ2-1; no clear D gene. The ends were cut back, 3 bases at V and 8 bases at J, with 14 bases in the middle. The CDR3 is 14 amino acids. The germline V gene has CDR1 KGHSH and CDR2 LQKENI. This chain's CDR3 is CASSPVVRSDEQFF. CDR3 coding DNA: TGTGCCAGCTCACCCGTCGTTAGGAGCGATGAGCAGTTCTTC.